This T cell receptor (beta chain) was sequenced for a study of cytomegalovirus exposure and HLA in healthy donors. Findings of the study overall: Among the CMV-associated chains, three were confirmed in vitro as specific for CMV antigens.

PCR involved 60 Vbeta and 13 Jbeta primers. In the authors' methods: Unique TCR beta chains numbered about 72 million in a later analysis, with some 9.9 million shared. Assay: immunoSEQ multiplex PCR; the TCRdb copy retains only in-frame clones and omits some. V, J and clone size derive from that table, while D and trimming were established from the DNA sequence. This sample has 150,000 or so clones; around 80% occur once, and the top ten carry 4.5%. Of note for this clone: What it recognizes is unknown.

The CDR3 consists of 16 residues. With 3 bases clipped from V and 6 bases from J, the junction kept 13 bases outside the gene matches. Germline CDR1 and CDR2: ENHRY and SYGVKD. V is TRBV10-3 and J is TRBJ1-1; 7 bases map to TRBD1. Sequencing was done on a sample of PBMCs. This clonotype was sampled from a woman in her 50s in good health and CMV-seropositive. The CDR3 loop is CAISDGGGTGEAEAFF. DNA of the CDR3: TGTGCCATCAGTGATGGTGGGGGAACAGGGGAAGCTGAAGCTTTCTTT.